This TCR beta chain was retrieved from a study of blood T cell repertoires in COVID-19. Looking at the study overall: Whether acute or convalescent, the COVID-19 samples came from the United States, Italy and Spain. Sources were T cells, B-cell-depleted T cells, or PBMCs; the material itself was cDNA or gDNA.

In the authors' methods: Using reference gene primer amplification, nucleated cell counts were estimated. The data were produced by immunoSEQ multiplex PCR, yet TCRdb's version contains in-frame clones alone and is incomplete. The DNA gave D and trimming, while V, J and clone size come from that table. The profile shows 50,000 to 75,000 clones, approximately 84% of them singletons. With 0 bases removed from V and 2 bases from J, the gap between germline ends came to 12 bases. This CDR3 is built from 16 residues. Germline CDR1 SGDLS, CDR2 YYNGEE. The chain carries TRBV9 and TRBJ2-1, with TRBD1 as a possible D gene (5 bases). This sequence was found in a man older than 75 in a cohort sampled during active COVID-19. Sequencing used peripheral blood. The CDR3 region is CASSVGQLSPYNEQFF. CDR3 DNA: TGTGCCAGCAGCGTAGGACAGCTCTCCCCCTACAATGAGCAGTTCTTC. The complete variable domain, with remaining parts taken from reference TRBV9 and TRBJ2-1, reads DSGVTQTPKHLITATGQRVTLRCSPRSGDLSVYWYQQSLDQGLQFLIQYYNGEERAKGNILERFSAQQFPDLHSELNLSSLELGDSALYFCASSVGQLSPYNEQFFGPGTRLTVL.